This T cell receptor (beta chain) was sequenced in a study of beta chain features in type 1 diabetes. Study-wide points: For cells with high TCR expression, cDNA sequencing could yield over-representation. Naive, central memory and Treg TCRB repertoires appeared more alike in patients than in healthy donors.

This clone was detected a few times. Its matching antigen is unknown. What was sequenced were expressed TCRB transcripts, since all of the isolated RNA had been reverse transcribed. TCRdb's table, derived via immunoSEQ multiplex PCR, lists solely in-frame clones and lacks some. The sample consists of around 500,000 clones, approximately 30% of them appearing once. This CDR3 is 13 amino acids long. Germline CDR1 reads SGHTA; CDR2 reads FQGNSA. Trimming removed 4 bases from V and 0 bases from J, with 6 bases in between. The receptor comes from a man aged 18 to 29 in good health. Sequencing used naive CD4+ T cells from blood. This chain joins TRBV7-2 and TRBJ2-5; the D is unclear. The CDR3 DNA reads as TGTGCCAGCAGCTCCCTGTACCAAGAGACCCAGTACTTC. Translating gives CASSSLYQETQYF.